The entry below describes one TCR beta chain. The sample belongs to a study of blood T cell repertoires in COVID-19. Study-wide background: Samples came from the United States, Italy and Spain, spanning acute and convalescent COVID-19. PBMCs, B-cell-depleted T cells, or T cells were the source of the cDNA or gDNA that made up the material.

Original data processing: Reference gene primer amplification gave estimated nucleated cell counts. Profiling relied on immunoSEQ multiplex PCR, and the TCRdb table lists in-frame clones only, not all of them. V and J calls and clone size come straight from that table; D and trimming were deduced from the DNA. The sample lists about 78,000 clones, 90% seen once, with under 1.1% in the top ten. This clonotype was obtained from a woman in her forties or fifties in a cohort sampled during active COVID-19. Sequenced material: peripheral blood.

Written as DNA, the CDR3 is TGTGCCAGCAGGGGCCTTAATCAGCCCCAGCATTTT. Translated, it gives CASRGLNQPQHF. This chain joins TRBV6-5 and TRBJ1-5; D uncertain. V dropped 6 bases and J dropped 4 bases, with 7 bases sitting between them. The CDR3 consists of 12 residues. The V gene's germline CDR1 is MNHEY and CDR2 SVGAGI.